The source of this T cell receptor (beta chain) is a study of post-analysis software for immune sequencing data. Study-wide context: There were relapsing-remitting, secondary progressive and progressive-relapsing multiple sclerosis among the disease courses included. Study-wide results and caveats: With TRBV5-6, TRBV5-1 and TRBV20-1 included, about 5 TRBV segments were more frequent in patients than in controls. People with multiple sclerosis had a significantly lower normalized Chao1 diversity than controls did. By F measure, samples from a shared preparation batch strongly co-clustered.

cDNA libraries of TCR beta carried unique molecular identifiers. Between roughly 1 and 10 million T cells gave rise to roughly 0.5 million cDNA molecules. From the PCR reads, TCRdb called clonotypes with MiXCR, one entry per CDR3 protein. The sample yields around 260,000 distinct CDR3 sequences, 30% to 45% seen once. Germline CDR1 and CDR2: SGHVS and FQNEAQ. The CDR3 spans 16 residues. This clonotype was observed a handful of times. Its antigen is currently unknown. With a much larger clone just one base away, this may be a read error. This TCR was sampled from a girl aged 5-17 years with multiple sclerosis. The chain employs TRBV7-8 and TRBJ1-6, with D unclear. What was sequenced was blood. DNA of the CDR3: TGTGCCAGCAGCTTAGTTGCCGACTCCTATAATTCACCCCCCCACTTT. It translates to CASSLVADSYNSPPHF.